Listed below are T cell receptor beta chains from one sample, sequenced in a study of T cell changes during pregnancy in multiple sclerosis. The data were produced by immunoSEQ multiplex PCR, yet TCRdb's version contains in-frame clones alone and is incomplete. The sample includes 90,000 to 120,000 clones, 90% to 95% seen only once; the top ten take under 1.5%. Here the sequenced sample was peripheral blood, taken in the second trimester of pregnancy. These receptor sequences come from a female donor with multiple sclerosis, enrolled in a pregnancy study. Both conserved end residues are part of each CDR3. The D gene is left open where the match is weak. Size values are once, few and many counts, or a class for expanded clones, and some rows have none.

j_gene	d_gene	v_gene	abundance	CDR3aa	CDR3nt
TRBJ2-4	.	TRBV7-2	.	CASSLVRGNLAKNIQYF	TGTGCCAGCAGCTTAGTCAGAGGGAATTTAGCCAAAAACATTCAGTACTTC
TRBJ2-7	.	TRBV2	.	CASRRSASYEQYF	TGTGCCAGCAGGCGCTCTGCCTCCTACGAGCAGTACTTC
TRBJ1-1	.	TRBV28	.	CASSLSRNTEAFF	TGTGCCAGCAGTTTATCCAGGAACACTGAAGCTTTCTTT
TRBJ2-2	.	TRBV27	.	CASSTPGKKNTGELFF	TGTGCCAGCAGTACCCCGGGAAAAAAGAACACCGGGGAGCTGTTTTTT
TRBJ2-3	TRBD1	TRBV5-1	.	CASSYSGTGGTDTQYF	TGCGCCAGCAGCTATTCCGGGACAGGAGGCACAGATACGCAGTATTTT
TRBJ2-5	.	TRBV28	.	CASSEGGLETQYF	TGTGCCAGCAGTGAGGGGGGGCTGGAGACCCAGTACTTC
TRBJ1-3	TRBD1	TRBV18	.	CASSPRDSISGNTIYF	TGTGCCAGCTCACCAAGGGACAGCATTTCTGGAAACACCATATATTTT
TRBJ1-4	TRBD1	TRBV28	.	CASSPQTGLGEKLFF	TGTGCCAGCAGTCCTCAGACAGGGTTAGGGGAAAAACTGTTTTTT
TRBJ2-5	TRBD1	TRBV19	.	CASSMATGTGGETQYF	TGTGCCAGTAGTATGGCGACCGGGACAGGGGGAGAGACCCAGTACTTC
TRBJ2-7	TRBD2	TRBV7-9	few	CASSSGSGHEQYF	TGTGCCAGCAGCAGCGGGAGTGGCCACGAGCAGTACTTC
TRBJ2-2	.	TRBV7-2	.	CASSSGQFGELFF	TGTGCCAGCAGCTCAGGACAGTTCGGGGAGCTGTTTTTT
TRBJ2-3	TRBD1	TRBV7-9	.	CASSLGQEGDTQYF	TGTGCCAGCAGCTTGGGACAGGAGGGAGATACGCAGTATTTT
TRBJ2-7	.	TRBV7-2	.	CASSLNRDNYEQYF	TGTGCCAGCAGCTTAAACCGGGACAACTACGAGCAGTACTTC
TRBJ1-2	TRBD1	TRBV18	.	CASSLMKGGHDGYTF	TGTGCCAGCTCACTCATGAAAGGGGGCCATGATGGCTACACCTTC
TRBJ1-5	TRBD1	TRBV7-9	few	CASSLTGGNQPQHF	TGTGCCAGCAGCTTAACAGGGGGCAATCAGCCCCAGCATTTT
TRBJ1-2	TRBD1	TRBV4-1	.	CASSQRWGDRVNYGYTF	TGCGCCAGCAGCCAAAGATGGGGGGACAGGGTCAACTATGGCTACACCTTC
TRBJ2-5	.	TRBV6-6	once	CASSSGINGQETQYF	TGTGCCTCCTCAAGCGGTATAAATGGCCAAGAGACCCAGTACTTC
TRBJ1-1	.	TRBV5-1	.	CASSLAAGEGGTEAFF	TGCGCCAGCAGCTTGGCCGCTGGGGAGGGAGGCACTGAAGCTTTCTTT
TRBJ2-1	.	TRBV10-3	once	CAISESSGGNEQFF	TGTGCCATCAGTGAGTCTTCGGGCGGGAATGAGCAGTTCTTC
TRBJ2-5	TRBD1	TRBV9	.	CASSVQGADETQYF	TGTGCCAGCAGCGTACAGGGGGCGGACGAGACCCAGTACTTC
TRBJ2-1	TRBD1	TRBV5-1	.	CASSLVTGAGEQFF	TGCGCCAGCAGCTTGGTGACAGGGGCGGGCGAGCAGTTCTTC
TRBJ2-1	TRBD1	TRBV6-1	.	CASSESGQGNEQFF	TGTGCCAGCAGTGAGTCGGGACAGGGGAATGAGCAGTTCTTC
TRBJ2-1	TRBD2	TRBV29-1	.	CSVGGGRASGDEQFF	TGCAGCGTTGGGGGCGGGAGGGCCTCAGGTGATGAGCAGTTCTTC
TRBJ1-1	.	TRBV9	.	CASSVGAQMNTEAFF	TGTGCCAGCAGCGTAGGTGCTCAGATGAACACTGAAGCTTTCTTT
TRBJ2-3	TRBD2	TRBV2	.	CASRALAGLSDTQYF	TGTGCCAGCAGGGCACTAGCGGGACTATCAGATACGCAGTATTTT
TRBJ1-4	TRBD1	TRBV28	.	CASSLKGAGEKLFF	TGTGCCAGCAGTTTGAAGGGGGCCGGTGAAAAACTGTTTTTT
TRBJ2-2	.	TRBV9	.	CASSVADTGELFF	TGTGCCAGCAGCGTAGCTGACACCGGGGAGCTGTTTTTT
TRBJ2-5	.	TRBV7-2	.	CASSRRLGEETQYF	TGTGCCAGCAGCCGCCGACTAGGGGAAGAGACCCAGTACTTC
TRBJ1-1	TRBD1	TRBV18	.	CASSPLKTGGTEAFF	TGTGCCAGCTCACCACTAAAGACAGGGGGCACTGAAGCTTTCTTT
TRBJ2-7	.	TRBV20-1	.	CSGRLGMEQYF	TGCAGTGGGCGGTTAGGAATGGAGCAGTACTTC
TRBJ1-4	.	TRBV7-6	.	CASSLGTTTNEKLFF	TGTGCCAGCAGCTTAGGGACAACAACTAATGAAAAACTGTTTTTT
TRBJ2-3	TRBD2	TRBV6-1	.	CASSEARLAGSTQYF	TGTGCCAGCAGTGAAGCCCGGCTAGCGGGCAGTACGCAGTATTTT
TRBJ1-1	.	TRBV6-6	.	CASSYGGTEAFF	TGTGCCAGCAGTTACGGGGGGACTGAAGCTTTCTTT
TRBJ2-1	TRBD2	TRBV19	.	CASTLGLAVYNEQFF	TGTGCCAGTACCCTGGGACTAGCGGTCTACAATGAGCAGTTCTTC
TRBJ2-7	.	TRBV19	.	CASSSLYEQYF	TGTGCCAGTAGTTCCCTCTACGAGCAGTACTTC
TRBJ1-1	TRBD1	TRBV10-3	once	CAISDPGQGNTEAFF	TGTGCCATCAGTGACCCGGGACAGGGGAACACTGAAGCTTTCTTT
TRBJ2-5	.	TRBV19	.	CASSSMKEYQETQYF	TGTGCCAGTAGCTCGATGAAGGAGTACCAAGAGACCCAGTACTTC
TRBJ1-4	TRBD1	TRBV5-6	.	CASSIQQGALDEKLFF	TGTGCCAGCAGCATCCAACAGGGGGCGTTGGACGAAAAACTGTTTTTT
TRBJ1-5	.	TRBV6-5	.	CAREQGNQPQHF	TGTGCCAGAGAACAGGGCAATCAGCCCCAGCATTTT
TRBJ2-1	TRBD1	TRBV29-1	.	CSTSPGQGYNEQFF	TGCAGCACATCACCGGGACAGGGATACAATGAGCAGTTCTTC
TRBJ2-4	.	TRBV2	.	CASSVSLAAKNIQYF	TGTGCCAGCAGTGTTAGTCTAGCGGCCAAAAACATTCAGTACTTC
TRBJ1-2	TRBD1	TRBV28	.	CASSFGDRTYGYTF	TGTGCCAGCAGTTTCGGGGACAGGACCTATGGCTACACCTTC